This TCR beta chain comes out of a study of T cell responses to AZD1222 COVID-19 vaccine. Study-wide results and caveats: Once two AZD1222 doses were given, Spike-specific TCR breadth and depth went up.

Profiling relied on immunoSEQ multiplex PCR, and the TCRdb table lists in-frame clones only, not all of them. The sample holds some 140,000 clones; approximately 87% are singletons and the top ten take 5.5% to 6%. About this clone itself: Its matching antigen is unknown.

The receptor's source is an adult in good health. Sequences were derived from peripheral blood, sampled on day 0 of MenACWY control vaccination.

The CDR3 DNA sequence: TGTGCCAGCAGCTTTACCGGGACGGACATTACAGAAGCTTTCTTT. Protein product: CASSFTGTDITEAFF. V is TRBV5-6 and J is TRBJ1-1, with D possibly TRBD1 on 5 matching bases. The CDR3 runs 15 residues. Germline lookup yields CDR1 SGHDT and CDR2 YYEEEE. V dropped 2 bases and J dropped 8 bases, with 19 bases sitting between them.